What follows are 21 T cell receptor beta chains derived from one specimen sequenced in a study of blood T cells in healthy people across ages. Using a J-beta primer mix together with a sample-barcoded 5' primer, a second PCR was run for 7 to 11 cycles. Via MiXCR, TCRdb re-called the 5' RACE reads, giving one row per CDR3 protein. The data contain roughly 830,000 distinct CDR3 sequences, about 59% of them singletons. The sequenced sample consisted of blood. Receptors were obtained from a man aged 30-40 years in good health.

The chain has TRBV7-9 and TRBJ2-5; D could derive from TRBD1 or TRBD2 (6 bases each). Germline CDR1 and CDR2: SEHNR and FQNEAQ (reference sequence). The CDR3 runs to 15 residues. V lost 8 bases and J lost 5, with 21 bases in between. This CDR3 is CASLGYGGPVETQYF. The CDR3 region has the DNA TGTGCCAGCCTAGGTTATGGGGGGCCTGTTGAGACCCAGTACTTC.

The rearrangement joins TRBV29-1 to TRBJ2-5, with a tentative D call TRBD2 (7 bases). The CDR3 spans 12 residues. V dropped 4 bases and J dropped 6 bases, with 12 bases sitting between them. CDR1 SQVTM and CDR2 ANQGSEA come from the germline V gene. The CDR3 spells CSVGGGAKTQYF. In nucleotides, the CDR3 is TGCAGCGTTGGCGGGGGCGCCAAGACCCAGTACTTC.

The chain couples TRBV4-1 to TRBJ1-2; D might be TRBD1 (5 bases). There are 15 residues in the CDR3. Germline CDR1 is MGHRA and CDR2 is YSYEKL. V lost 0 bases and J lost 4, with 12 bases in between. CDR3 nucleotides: TGCGCCAGCAGCCAAGAGAGCGACAGAGGCTATGGCTACACCTTC. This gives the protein CASSQESDRGYGYTF.

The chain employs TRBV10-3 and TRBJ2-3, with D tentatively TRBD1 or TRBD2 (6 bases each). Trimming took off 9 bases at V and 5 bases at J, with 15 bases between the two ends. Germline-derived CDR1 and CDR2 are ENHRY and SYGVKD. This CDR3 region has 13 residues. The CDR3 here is CAMMGGAGDTQYF. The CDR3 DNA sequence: TGTGCCATGATGGGGGGCGCGGGAGATACGCAGTATTTT.

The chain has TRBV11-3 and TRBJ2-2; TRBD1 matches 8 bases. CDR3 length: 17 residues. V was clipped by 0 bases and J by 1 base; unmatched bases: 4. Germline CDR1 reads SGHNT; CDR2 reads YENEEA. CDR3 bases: TGTGCCAGCAGCTTAGATTGGACAGGGATGAACACCGGGGAGCTGTTTTTT. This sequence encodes CASSLDWTGMNTGELFF.

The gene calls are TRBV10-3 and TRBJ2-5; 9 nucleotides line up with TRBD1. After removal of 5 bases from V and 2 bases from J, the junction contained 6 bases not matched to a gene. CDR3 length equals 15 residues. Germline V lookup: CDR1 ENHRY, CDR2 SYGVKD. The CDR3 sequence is CAISQGQGLQETQYF. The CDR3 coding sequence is TGTGCCATCAGTCAGGGACAGGGTTTACAAGAGACCCAGTACTTC.

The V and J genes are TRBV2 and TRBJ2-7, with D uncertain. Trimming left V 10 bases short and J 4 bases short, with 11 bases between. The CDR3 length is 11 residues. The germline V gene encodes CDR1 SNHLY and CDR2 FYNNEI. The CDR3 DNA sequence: TGTGCCATCCTCGTCCGTTACGAGCAGTACTTC. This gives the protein CAILVRYEQYF.

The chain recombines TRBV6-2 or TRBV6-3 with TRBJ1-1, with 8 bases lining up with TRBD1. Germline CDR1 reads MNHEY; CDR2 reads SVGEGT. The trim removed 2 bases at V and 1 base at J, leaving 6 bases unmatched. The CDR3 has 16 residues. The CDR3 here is CASSYAGRGPNTEAFF. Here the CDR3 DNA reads TGTGCCAGCAGTTACGCGGGCAGGGGGCCGAACACTGAAGCTTTCTTT.

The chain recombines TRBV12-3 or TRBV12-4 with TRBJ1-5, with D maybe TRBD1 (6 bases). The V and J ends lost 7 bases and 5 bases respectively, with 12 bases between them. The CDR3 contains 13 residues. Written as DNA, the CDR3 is TGTGCCAGCACCGACAGGATAGATCAGCCCCAGCATTTT. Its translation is CASTDRIDQPQHF.

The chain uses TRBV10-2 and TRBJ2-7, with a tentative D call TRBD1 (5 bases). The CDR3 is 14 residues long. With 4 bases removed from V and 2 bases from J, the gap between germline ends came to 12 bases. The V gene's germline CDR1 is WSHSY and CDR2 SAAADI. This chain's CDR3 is CASSVGHSTYEQYF. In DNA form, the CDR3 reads TGCGCCAGCAGTGTGGGGCACTCCACCTACGAGCAGTACTTC.

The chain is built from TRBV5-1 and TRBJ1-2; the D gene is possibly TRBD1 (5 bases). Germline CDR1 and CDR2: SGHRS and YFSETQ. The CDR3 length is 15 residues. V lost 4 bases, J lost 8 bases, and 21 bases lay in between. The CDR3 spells CASSGGERSPEGYTF. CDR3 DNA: TGCGCCAGCAGCGGGGGGGAGAGATCCCCGGAGGGCTACACCTTC.

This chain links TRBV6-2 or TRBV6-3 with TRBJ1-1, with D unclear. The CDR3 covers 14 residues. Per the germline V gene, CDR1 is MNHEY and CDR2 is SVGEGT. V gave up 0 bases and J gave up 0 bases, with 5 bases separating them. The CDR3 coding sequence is TGTGCCAGCAGTTACTCTACTTTGAACACTGAAGCTTTCTTT. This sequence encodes CASSYSTLNTEAFF.

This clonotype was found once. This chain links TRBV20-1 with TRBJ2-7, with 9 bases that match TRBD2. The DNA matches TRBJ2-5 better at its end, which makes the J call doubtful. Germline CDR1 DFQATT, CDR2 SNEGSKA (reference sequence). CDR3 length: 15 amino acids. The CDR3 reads CSARDLAGVGETQYF. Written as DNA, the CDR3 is TGCAGTGCTAGAGATTTAGCGGGGGTTGGCGAGACCCAGTACTTC.

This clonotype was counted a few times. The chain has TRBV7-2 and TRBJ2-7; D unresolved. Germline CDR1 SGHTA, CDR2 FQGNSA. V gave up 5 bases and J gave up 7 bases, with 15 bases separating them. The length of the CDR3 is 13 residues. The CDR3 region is CASSPAVLREQYF. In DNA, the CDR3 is TGTGCCAGCAGCCCCGCGGTCCTTAGGGAGCAGTACTTC.

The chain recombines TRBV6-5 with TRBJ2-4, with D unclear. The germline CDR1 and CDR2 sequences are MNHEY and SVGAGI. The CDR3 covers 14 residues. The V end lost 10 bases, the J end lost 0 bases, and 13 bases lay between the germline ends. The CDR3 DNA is TGTGCCACATCAGATAGCTTAGCCAAAAACATTCAGTACTTC. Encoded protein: CATSDSLAKNIQYF.

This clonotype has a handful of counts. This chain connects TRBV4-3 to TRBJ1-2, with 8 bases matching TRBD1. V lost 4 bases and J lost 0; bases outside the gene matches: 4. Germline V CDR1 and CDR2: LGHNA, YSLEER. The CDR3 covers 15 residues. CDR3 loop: CASSRGQGPNYGYTF. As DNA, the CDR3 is TGCGCCAGCAGCCGAGGACAGGGACCTAACTATGGCTACACCTTC.

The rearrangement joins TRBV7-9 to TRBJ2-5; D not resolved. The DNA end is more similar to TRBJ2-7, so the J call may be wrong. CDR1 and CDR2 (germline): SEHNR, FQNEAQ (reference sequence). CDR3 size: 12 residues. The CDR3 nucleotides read TGTGCCAGCAGCTTAGAGGTATGCGAGCAGTACTTC. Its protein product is CASSLEVCEQYF.

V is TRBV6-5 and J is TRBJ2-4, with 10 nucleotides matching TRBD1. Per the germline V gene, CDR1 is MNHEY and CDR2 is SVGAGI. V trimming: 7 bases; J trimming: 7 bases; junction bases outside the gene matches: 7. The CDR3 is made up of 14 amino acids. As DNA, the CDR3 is TGTGCCAGCACCAGAAGGGGACAGGGGAACATTCAGTACTTC. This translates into CASTRRGQGNIQYF.

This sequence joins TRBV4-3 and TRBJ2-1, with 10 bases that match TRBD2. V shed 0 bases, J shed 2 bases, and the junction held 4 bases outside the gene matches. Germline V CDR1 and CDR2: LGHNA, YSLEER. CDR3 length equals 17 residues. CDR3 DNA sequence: TGCGCCAGCAGCCAAGAGGCCCTAGCGGGGGCCTACAATGAGCAGTTCTTC. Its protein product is CASSQEALAGAYNEQFF.

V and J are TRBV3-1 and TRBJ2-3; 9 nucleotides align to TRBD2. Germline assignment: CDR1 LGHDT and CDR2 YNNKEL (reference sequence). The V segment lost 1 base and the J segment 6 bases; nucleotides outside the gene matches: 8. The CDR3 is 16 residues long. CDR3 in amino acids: CASSQGISGGMDTQYF. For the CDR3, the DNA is TGTGCCAGCAGCCAAGGAATTAGCGGGGGAATGGATACGCAGTATTTT.

CDR3 amino acids: CASRIAYEQYF. The DNA of the CDR3 is TGTGCCAGCAGAATAGCCTACGAGCAGTACTTC. This chain uses TRBV6-5 with TRBJ2-5; D uncertain. The J call may be wrong; the DNA end is better matched by TRBJ2-7. The CDR3 has 11 residues. The germline V gene encodes CDR1 MNHEY and CDR2 SVGAGI.